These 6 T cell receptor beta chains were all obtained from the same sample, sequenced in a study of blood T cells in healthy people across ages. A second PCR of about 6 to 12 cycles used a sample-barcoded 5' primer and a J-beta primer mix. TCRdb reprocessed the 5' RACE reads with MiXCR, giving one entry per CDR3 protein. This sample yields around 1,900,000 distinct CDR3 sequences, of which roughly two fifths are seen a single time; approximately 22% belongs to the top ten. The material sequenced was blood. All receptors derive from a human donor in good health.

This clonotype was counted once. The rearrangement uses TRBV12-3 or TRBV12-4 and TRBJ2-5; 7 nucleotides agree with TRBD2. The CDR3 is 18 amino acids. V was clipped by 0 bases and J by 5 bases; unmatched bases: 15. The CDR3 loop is CASSLARGGVRAVETQYF. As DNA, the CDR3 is TGTGCCAGCAGTTTAGCAAGGGGAGGGGTTCGGGCGGTGGAGACCCAGTACTTC.

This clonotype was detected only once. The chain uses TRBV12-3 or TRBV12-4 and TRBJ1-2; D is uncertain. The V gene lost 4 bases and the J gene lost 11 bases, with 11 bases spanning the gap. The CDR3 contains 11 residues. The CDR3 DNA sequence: TGTGCCAGCAGTTCCGGGGTAAGGTACACCTTC. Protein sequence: CASSSGVRYTF.

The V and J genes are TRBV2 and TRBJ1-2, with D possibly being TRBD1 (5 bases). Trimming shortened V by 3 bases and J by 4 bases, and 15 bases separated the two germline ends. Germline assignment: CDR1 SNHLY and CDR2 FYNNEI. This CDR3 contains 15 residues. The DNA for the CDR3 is TGTGCCAGCAGTGATCCGGGACGGTCCCTCTATGGCTACACCTTC. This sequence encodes CASSDPGRSLYGYTF.

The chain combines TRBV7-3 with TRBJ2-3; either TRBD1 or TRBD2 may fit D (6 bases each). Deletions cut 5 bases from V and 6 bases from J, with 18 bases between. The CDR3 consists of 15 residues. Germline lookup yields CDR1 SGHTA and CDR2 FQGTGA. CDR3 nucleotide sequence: TGTGCCAGCAGCCTTACTAGGGGGGAATGGGATACGCAGTATTTT. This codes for CASSLTRGEWDTQYF.

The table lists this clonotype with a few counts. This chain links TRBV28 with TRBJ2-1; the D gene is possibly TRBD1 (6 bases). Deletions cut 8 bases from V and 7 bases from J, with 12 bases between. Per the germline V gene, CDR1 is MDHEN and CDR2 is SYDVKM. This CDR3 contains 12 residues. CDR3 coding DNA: TGTGCCAGCTGGGATACAGGGAATGAGCAGTTCTTC. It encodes CASWDTGNEQFF.

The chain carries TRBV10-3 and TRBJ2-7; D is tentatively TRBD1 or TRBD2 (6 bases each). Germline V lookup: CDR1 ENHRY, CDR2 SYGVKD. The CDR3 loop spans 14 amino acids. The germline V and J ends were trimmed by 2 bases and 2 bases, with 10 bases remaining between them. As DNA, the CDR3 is TGTGCCATCAGTGAGACAGGGAGGACCTACGAGCAGTACTTC. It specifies CAISETGRTYEQYF.